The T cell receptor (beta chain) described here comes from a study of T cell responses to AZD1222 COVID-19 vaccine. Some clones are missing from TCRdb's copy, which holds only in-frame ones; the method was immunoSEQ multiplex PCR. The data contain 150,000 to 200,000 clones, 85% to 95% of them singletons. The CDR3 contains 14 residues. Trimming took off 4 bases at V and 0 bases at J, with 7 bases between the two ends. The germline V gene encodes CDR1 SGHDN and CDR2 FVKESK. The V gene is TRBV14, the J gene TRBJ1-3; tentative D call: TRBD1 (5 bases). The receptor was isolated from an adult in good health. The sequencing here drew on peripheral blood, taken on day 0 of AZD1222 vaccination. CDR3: CASSRDLSGNTIYF. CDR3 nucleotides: TGTGCCAGCAGCCGGGACCTCTCTGGAAACACCATATATTTT. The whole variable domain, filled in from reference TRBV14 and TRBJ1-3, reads EAGVTQFPSHSVIEKGQTVTLRCDPISGHDNLYWYRRVMGKEIKFLLHFVKESKQDESGMPNNRFLAERTGGTYSTLKVQPAELEDSGVYFCASSRDLSGNTIYFGEGSWLTVV.